The 21 T cell receptor beta chains below all came from one sample that was sequenced in a study of spatial heterogeneity in lung cancer. Specified time point: sample taken at primary tumor resection. TCRdb re-called the 5' RACE reads with MiXCR, one entry per CDR3 protein. The table has tens of thousands of distinct CDR3 sequences, approximately 3% seen once. The specimen was normal lung tissue next to the tumor, collected at surgery. The receptor source for this set is a male donor with early-stage non-small cell lung cancer.

In this sample, this clonotype turned up many times. This sequence joins TRBV6-5 and TRBJ2-7; 7 bases line up with TRBD2. This CDR3 has 15 residues. With V trimmed by 0 bases and J by 1 base, 3 bases remained unmatched. Germline loops: CDR1 MNHEY, CDR2 SVGAGI. The CDR3 sequence is CASSYSSRGSYEQYF. Here the CDR3 DNA reads TGTGCCAGCAGTTACTCGTCGCGGGGGTCCTACGAGCAGTACTTC.

The rearrangement joins TRBV6-2 or TRBV6-3 to TRBJ2-7; D uncertain. The length of the CDR3 is 12 residues. V lost 4 bases and J 6 bases, leaving 10 bases between the germline ends. Germline CDR1 and CDR2: MNHEY and SVGEGT. CDR3 DNA: TGTGCCAGCAGTTTTAGGGCTGGCGAGCAGTACTTC. Translated, it gives CASSFRAGEQYF.

This clonotype was seen repeatedly, ten times or more. The V and J genes are TRBV10-1 and TRBJ2-7; tentatively, D is TRBD2 (7 bases). The CDR3 length is 15 residues. V was trimmed by 5 bases and J by 3 bases, leaving 17 bases between them. CDR1 is WNHNN and CDR2 is SYGVQD in the germline V gene (reference sequence). The CDR3 reads CASSLGASGNYEQYF. In nucleotides, the CDR3 is TGCGCCAGCAGTCTGGGGGCAAGCGGGAACTACGAGCAGTACTTC.

This clonotype was recorded a few times. The chain joins TRBV27 to TRBJ2-2; TRBD2 matches at 7 bases. This CDR3 is 13 amino acids long. From germline, CDR1 is MNHEY and CDR2 SMNVEV (reference sequence). V shed 6 bases and J 7 bases; nucleotides not matched to a gene: 5. The CDR3 nucleotides are TGTGCCAGCAGGCCTACTAGCGTCGGGGAGCTGTTTTTT. As protein: CASRPTSVGELFF.

Many counts were recorded for this clonotype. V and J are TRBV28 and TRBJ2-3, with 7 nucleotides matching TRBD2. V was pared by 3 bases and J by 1 base, with 1 base of the junction left unmatched. There are 14 residues in the CDR3. Germline V gene data show CDR1 as MDHEN and CDR2 as SYDVKM. The CDR3, as DNA: TGTGCCAGCAGTTTTCTAGCGGGCACAGATACGCAGTATTTT. Translation: CASSFLAGTDTQYF. Full variable domain (missing parts from reference TRBV28 and TRBJ2-3): DVKVTQSSRYLVKRTGEKVFLECVQDMDHENMFWYRQDPGLGLRLIYFSYDVKMKEKGDIPEGYSVSREKKERFSLILESASTNQTSMYLCASSFLAGTDTQYFGPGTRLTVL.

The chain has TRBV7-9 and TRBJ2-7; D is perhaps TRBD1 (5 bases). The CDR3 is 12 amino acids. Germline CDR1 and CDR2: SEHNR and FQNEAQ (reference sequence). V was shortened by 4 bases and J by 5 bases, with 9 bases between the two germline ends. The CDR3 loop reads CASSSQDNEQYF. CDR3 sequence (DNA): TGTGCCAGCAGCTCACAGGATAACGAGCAGTACTTC. The full variable domain, rest sourced from reference TRBV7-9 and TRBJ2-7, is DTGVSQNPRHKITKRGQNVTFRCDPISEHNRLYWYRQTLGQGPEFLTYFQNEAQLEKSRLLSDRFSAERPKGSFSTLEIQRTEQGDSAMYLCASSSQDNEQYFGPGTRLTVT.

Many counts were recorded for this clonotype. The CDR3 spells CASSEVGELFF. As DNA, the CDR3 is TGTGCCAGCTCTGAGGTCGGGGAGCTGTTTTTT. The gene calls are TRBV2 and TRBJ2-2; D call uncertain. Germline-derived CDR1 and CDR2 are SNHLY and FYNNEI. The ends were cut back, 8 bases at V and 7 bases at J, with 8 bases in the middle. This CDR3 contains 11 residues.

Ten or more counts support this clonotype. The CDR3 bases are TGTGCCAGCAGCCGAAACGTCGGGACAGGGGTACGTGAGCAGTTCTTC. Its protein product is CASSRNVGTGVREQFF. V is TRBV4-2 and J is TRBJ2-1; 10 bases align to TRBD1. Germline-derived CDR1 and CDR2 are LGHNA and YNFKEQ. The CDR3 runs 16 residues. V trimming: 4 bases; J trimming: 9 bases; junction bases outside the gene matches: 12.

This clonotype was observed a single time. Possible read error: a much larger clone is one base away. Since the CDR3 does not end with the conserved phenylalanine or tryptophan, this likely comes from a read error. The chain is built from TRBV30 and TRBJ1-1; the D is unclear. There are 13 residues in the CDR3. From germline, CDR1 is GTSNPN and CDR2 SVGIG (reference sequence). Trimming shortened V by 4 bases and J by 5 bases, and 14 bases separated the two germline ends. CDR3 amino acids: CAWTPLGRTEAFS. In nucleotides, the CDR3 is TGTGCCTGGACCCCACTGGGGAGAACTGAAGCTTTCTCT.

This chain connects TRBV6-1 to TRBJ1-6; no clear D. The germline V gene has CDR1 MNHNS and CDR2 SASEGT. Trimming took 6 bases from V and 0 from J, leaving 21 bases between them. CDR3 length equals 19 residues. The CDR3 DNA reads as TGTGCCAGCAGCTACGGGTCAGGCACCCTGAGCTCCTATAATTCACCCCTCCACTTT. Translating gives CASSYGSGTLSSYNSPLHF.

This clonotype was counted ten times or more. J is TRBJ1-6 and V is TRBV6-5, with 7 bases lining up with TRBD1. The CDR3 is 15 residues long. The J segment lost 8 bases and the V segment lost 4 bases, leaving 8 bases of the junction unmatched. CDR1 MNHEY and CDR2 SVGAGI come from the germline V gene. CDR3 in DNA: TGTGCCAGCAGTTCCTGGGGACAGAGCTATTCACCCCTCCACTTT. It codes for CASSSWGQSYSPLHF.

This clonotype was counted at least ten times. CDR3 coding DNA: TGTGCCAGCAGCCCCCGCGGGAACAATGAGCAGTTCTTC. Protein product: CASSPRGNNEQFF. The J gene is TRBJ2-1, the V gene TRBV11-2, with D maybe TRBD2 (6 bases). CDR3 size: 13 residues. V was cut by 5 bases and J by 5 bases, with 10 bases left in between. Germline V gene data show CDR1 as SGHAT and CDR2 as FQNNGV.

This clonotype was seen a few times. V is TRBV2 and J is TRBJ1-1; 7 bases are a match to TRBD1. The germline CDR1 and CDR2 sequences are SNHLY and FYNNEI. CDR3 size: 14 residues. The ends lost 7 bases at V and 4 bases at J; junction bases unmatched: 9. This chain's CDR3 is CASNQGEGSTEAFF. CDR3 bases: TGTGCCAGCAACCAGGGGGAGGGTTCCACTGAAGCTTTCTTT.

This clonotype was found many times. The chain employs TRBV5-1 and TRBJ2-2; no firm D call. The CDR3 is 16 amino acids. Looked up from germline, CDR1 is SGHRS and CDR2 is YFSETQ. V dropped 0 bases and J dropped 1 base, with 10 bases sitting between them. CDR3 sequence: CASSLDSWWNTGELFF. The CDR3 DNA reads as TGCGCCAGCAGCTTGGACTCCTGGTGGAACACCGGGGAGCTGTTTTTT.

This clonotype was seen at least ten times. The rearrangement joins TRBV7-9 to TRBJ2-3; 16 bases agree with TRBD2. The CDR3 has 17 amino acids. V lost 4 bases, J lost 8 bases, and 9 bases stayed unmatched. From germline, CDR1 is SEHNR and CDR2 FQNEAQ (reference sequence). The CDR3 sequence is CASSSYGTSGGAGTQYF. CDR3 nucleotide sequence: TGTGCCAGCAGCTCCTACGGGACTAGCGGGGGGGCTGGTACGCAGTATTTT.

In its sample, this clonotype was seen many times. CDR3 nucleotides: TGTGCCACCAAAATGACGGGAACCTACGAGCAGTACTTC. Residues: CATKMTGTYEQYF. This sequence joins TRBV27 and TRBJ2-7; the D gene is possibly TRBD2 (5 bases). CDR1 MNHEY and CDR2 SMNVEV come from the germline V gene (reference sequence). V lost 10 bases and J lost 2, with 15 bases in between. The CDR3 consists of 13 residues.

By sample fraction, this clonotype is medium-sized. The V and J genes are TRBV6-1 and TRBJ1-4; D is unresolved. The CDR3 runs 14 residues. The V and J ends lost 6 bases and 10 bases respectively, with 18 bases between them. Germline lookup yields CDR1 MNHNS and CDR2 SASEGT. CDR3 residues: CASRDRTADGKLFF. CDR3 in DNA: TGTGCCAGCAGGGACCGGACCGCGGACGGAAAACTGTTTTTT.

This clonotype was picked up many times. This sequence joins TRBV6-4 and TRBJ2-1; D gene ambiguous. This CDR3 is built from 12 residues. V shed 5 bases and J shed 5 bases, with 7 bases lying between them. In germline, CDR1 is MRHNA, CDR2 SNTAGT. In DNA form, the CDR3 reads TGTGCCAGCAGTCCAGGTCACAATGAGCAGTTCTTC. This gives the protein CASSPGHNEQFF.

The rearrangement links TRBV20-1 to TRBJ2-7; TRBD2 is a possible D gene (5 bases). Per the germline V gene, CDR1 is DFQATT and CDR2 is SNEGSKA (reference sequence). CDR3 length: 15 residues. V dropped 2 bases and J dropped 1 base, with 15 bases sitting between them. The CDR3 sequence is CSARIQRTGSYEQYF. CDR3 nucleotides: TGCAGTGCTAGAATCCAGCGGACGGGTTCCTACGAGCAGTACTTC.

In its sample, this clonotype was seen many times. The chain uses TRBV6-1 and TRBJ1-1; D gene unclear. The CDR3 runs to 15 residues. Germline CDR1 MNHNS, CDR2 SASEGT. V dropped 2 bases and J dropped 1 base, with 11 bases sitting between them. The CDR3 region is CASSEIRIPNTEAFF. Here the CDR3 DNA reads TGTGCCAGCAGTGAAATCAGGATTCCGAACACTGAAGCTTTCTTT.

Many counts were recorded for this clonotype. The rearrangement joins TRBV10-3 to TRBJ1-1; a weak D match, TRBD1 (6 bases). Trimming pared 2 bases from V and 0 bases from J, leaving 7 bases between. This CDR3 comprises 14 residues. Germline lookup yields CDR1 ENHRY and CDR2 SYGVKD. CDR3 amino acids: CAISEGTMNTEAFF. The CDR3 region has the DNA TGTGCCATCAGTGAGGGGACAATGAACACTGAAGCTTTCTTT.